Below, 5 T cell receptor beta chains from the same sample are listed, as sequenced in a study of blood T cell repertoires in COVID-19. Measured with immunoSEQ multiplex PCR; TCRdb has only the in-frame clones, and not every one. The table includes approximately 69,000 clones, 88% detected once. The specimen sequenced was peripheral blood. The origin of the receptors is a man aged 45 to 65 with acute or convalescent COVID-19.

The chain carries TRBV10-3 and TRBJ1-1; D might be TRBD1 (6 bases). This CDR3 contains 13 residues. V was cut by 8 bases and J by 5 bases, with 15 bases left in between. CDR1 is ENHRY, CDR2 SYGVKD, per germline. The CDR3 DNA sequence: TGTGCCATCCGGGATACAGGGACGACTGAAGCTTTCTTT. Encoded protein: CAIRDTGTTEAFF.

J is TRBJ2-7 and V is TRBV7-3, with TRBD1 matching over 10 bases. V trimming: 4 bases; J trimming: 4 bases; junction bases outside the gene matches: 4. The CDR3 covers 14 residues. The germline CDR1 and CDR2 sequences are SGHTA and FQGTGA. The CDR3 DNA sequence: TGTGCCAGCAGCTCCGGGACAGGGGATTACGAGCAGTACTTC. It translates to CASSSGTGDYEQYF.

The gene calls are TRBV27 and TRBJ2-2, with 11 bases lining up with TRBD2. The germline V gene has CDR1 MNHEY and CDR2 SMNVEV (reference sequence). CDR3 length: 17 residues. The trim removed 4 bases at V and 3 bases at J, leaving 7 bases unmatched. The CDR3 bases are TGTGCCAGCAGTTACCTAGCGGGGGGAGGGGACACCGGGGAGCTGTTTTTT. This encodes CASSYLAGGGDTGELFF.

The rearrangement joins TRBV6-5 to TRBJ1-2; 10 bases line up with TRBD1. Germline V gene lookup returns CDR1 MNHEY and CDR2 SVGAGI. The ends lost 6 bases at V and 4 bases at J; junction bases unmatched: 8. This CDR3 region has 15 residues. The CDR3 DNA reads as TGTGCCAGCAGCCGAGGGACAGGGGCGGCCTATGGCTACACCTTC. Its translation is CASSRGTGAAYGYTF.

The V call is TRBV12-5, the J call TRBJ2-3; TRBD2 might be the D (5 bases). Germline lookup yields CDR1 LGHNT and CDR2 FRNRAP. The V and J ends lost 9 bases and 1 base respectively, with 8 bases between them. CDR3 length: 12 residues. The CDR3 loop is CASAGRTDTQYF. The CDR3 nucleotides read TGTGCTAGCGCGGGCCGCACAGATACGCAGTATTTT.